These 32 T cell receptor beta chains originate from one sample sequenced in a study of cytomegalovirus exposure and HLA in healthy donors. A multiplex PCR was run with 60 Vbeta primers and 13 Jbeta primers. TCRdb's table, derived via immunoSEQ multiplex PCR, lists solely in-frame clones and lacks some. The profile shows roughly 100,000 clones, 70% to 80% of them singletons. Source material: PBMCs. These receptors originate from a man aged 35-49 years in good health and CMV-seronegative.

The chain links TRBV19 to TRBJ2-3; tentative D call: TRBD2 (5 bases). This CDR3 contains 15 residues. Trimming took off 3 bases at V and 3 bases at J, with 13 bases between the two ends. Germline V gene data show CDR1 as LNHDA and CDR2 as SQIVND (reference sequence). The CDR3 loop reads CASSISEGRTDTQYF. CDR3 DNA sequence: TGTGCCAGTAGTATTAGCGAGGGAAGGACAGATACGCAGTATTTT.

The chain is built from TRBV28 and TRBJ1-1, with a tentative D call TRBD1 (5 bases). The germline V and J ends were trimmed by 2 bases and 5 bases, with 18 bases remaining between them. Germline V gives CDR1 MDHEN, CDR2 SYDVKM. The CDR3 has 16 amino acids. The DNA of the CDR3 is TGTGCCAGCAGTTTAGGATTTGGGGGAGGAAAAACTGAAGCTTTCTTT. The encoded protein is CASSLGFGGGKTEAFF.

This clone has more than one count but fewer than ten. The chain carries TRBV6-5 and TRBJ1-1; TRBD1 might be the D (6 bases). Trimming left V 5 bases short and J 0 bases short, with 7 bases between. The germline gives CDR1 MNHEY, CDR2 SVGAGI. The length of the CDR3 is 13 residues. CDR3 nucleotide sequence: TGTGCCAGCAGTCGACAGGTGAACACTGAAGCTTTCTTT. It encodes CASSRQVNTEAFF.

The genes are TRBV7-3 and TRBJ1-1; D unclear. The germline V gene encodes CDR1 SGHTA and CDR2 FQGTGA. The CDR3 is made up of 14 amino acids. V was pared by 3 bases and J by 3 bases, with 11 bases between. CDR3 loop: CASSLAPADTEAFF. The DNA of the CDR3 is TGTGCCAGCAGCTTGGCCCCGGCGGACACTGAAGCTTTCTTT.

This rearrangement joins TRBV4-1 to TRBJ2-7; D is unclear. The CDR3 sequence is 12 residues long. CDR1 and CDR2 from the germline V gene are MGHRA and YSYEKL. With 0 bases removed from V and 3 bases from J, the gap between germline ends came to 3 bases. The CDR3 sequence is CASSQDLYEQYF. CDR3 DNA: TGCGCCAGCAGCCAAGATCTCTACGAGCAGTACTTC.

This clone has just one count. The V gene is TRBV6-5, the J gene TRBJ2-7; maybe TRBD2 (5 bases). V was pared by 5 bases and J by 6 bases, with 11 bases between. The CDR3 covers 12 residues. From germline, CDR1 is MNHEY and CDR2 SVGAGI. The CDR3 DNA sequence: TGTGCCAGCAGTCCCCTTCGGGGCGAGCAGTACTTC. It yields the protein CASSPLRGEQYF.

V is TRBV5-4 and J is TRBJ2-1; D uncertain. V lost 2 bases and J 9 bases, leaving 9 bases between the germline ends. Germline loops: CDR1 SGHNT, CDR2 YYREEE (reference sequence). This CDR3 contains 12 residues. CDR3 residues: CASSLTWSEQFF. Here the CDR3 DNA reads TGTGCCAGCAGCTTAACCTGGAGTGAGCAGTTCTTC.

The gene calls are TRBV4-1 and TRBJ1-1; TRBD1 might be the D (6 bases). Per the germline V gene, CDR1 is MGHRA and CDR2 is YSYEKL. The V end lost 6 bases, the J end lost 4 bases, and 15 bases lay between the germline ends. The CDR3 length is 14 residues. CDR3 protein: CASSPMVGGTEAFF. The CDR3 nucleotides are TGCGCCAGCAGTCCAATGGTAGGGGGCACTGAAGCTTTCTTT.

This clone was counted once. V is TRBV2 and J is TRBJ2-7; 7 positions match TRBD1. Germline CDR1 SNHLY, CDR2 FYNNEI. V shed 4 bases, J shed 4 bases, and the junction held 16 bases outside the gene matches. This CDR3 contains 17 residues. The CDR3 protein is CASSGPTDRASLYEQYF. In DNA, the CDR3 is TGTGCCAGCAGTGGGCCTACCGACAGGGCAAGTCTGTACGAGCAGTACTTC. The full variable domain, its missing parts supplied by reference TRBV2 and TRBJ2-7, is EPEVTQTPSHQVTQMGQEVILRCVPISNHLYFYWYRQILGQKVEFLVSFYNNEISEKSEIFDDQFSVERPDGSNFTLKIRSTKLEDSAMYFCASSGPTDRASLYEQYFGPGTRLTVT.

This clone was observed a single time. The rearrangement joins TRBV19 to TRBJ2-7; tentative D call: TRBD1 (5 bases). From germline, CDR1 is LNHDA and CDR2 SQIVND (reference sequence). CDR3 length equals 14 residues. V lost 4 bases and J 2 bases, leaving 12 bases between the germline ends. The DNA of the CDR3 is TGTGCCAGTAGTAATGGAGACAGAACCTACGAGCAGTACTTC. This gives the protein CASSNGDRTYEQYF.

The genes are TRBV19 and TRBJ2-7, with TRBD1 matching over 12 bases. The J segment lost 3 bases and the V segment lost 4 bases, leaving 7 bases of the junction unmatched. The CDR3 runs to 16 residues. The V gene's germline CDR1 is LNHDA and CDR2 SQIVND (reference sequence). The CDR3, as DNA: TGTGCCAGTAGTACCCGGGACAGGGGGCGCGGCTACGAGCAGTACTTC. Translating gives CASSTRDRGRGYEQYF.

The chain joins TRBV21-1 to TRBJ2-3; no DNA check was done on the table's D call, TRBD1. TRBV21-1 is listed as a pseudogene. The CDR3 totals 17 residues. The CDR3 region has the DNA TGTGCCAGCAGCGGGACAGGGAAATCCTCGGGCACAGATACGCAGTATTTT. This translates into CASSGTGKSSGTDTQYF.

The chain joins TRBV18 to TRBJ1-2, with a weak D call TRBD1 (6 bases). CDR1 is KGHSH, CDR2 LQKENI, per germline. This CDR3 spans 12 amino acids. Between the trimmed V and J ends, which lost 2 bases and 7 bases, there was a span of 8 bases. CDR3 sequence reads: CASSPGGAGYTF. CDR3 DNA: TGTGCCAGCTCACCAGGGGGGGCTGGCTACACCTTC.

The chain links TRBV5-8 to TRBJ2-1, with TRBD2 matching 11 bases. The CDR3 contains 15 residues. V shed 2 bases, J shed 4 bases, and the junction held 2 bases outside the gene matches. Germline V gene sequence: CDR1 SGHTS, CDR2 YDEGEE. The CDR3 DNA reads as TGTGCCAGCAGCTTCGGGACTAGCGGATACAATGAGCAGTTCTTC. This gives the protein CASSFGTSGYNEQFF.

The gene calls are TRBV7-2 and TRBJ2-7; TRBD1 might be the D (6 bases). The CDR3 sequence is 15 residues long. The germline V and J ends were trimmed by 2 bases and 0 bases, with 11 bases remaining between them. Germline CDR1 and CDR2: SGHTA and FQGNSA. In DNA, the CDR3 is TGTGCCAGCAGCTTAATGGGACAAGACTCCTACGAGCAGTACTTC. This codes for CASSLMGQDSYEQYF.

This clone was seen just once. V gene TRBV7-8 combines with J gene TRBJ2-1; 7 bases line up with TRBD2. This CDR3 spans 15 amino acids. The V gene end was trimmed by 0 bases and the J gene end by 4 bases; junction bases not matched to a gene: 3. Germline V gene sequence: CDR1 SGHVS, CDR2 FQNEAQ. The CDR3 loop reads CASSLALAVYNEQFF. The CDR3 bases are TGTGCCAGCAGCTTAGCTCTAGCGGTTTACAATGAGCAGTTCTTC.

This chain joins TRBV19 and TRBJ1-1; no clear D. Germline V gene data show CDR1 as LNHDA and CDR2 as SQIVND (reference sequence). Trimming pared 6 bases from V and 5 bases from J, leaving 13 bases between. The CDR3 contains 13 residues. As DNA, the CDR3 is TGTGCCAGTAGGGAGCATCCGTGGACTGAAGCTTTCTTT. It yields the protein CASREHPWTEAFF.

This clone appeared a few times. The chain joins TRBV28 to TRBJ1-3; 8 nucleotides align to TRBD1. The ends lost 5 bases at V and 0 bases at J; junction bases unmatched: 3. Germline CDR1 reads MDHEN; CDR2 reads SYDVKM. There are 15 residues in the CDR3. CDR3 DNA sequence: TGTGCCAGCAGTCTAACAGGGGGCTCTGGAAACACCATATATTTT. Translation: CASSLTGGSGNTIYF.

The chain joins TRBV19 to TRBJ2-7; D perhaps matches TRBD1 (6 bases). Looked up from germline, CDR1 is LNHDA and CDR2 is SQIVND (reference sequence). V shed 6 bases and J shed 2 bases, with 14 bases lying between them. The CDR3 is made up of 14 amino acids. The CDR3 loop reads CASRSLGGAYEQYF. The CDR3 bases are TGTGCCAGTAGATCCCTAGGGGGTGCCTACGAGCAGTACTTC.

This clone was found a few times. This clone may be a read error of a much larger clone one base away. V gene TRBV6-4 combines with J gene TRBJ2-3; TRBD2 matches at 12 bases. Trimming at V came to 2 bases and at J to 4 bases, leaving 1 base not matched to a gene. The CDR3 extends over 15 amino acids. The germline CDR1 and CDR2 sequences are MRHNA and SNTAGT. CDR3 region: CASSDLAGGPDTQYF. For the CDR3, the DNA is TGTGCCAGCAGTGACCTAGCGGGAGGGCCAGATACGCAGTATTTT.

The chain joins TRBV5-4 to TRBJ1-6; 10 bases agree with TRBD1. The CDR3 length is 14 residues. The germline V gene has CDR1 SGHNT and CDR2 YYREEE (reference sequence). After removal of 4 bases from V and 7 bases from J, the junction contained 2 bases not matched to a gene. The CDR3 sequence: CASSRQGANSPLHF. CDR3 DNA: TGTGCCAGCAGCCGACAGGGGGCGAATTCACCCCTCCACTTT.

CDR3 bases: TGTGCCAGCAGACGGACAGAACAAGAGACCCAGTACTTC. Amino acid sequence: CASRRTEQETQYF. V gene TRBV5-4 combines with J gene TRBJ2-5, with D maybe TRBD1 (6 bases). The germline V gene encodes CDR1 SGHNT and CDR2 YYREEE (reference sequence). This CDR3 is built from 13 residues. The ends were cut back, 5 bases at V and 2 bases at J, with 10 bases in the middle.

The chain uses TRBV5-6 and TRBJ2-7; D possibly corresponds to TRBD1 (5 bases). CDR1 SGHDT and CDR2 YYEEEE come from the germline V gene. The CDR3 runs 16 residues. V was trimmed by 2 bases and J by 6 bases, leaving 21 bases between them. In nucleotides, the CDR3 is TGTGCCAGCAGCTTTAGACAGAGTTATATTTTTGTCGAGCAGTACTTC. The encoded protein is CASSFRQSYIFVEQYF.

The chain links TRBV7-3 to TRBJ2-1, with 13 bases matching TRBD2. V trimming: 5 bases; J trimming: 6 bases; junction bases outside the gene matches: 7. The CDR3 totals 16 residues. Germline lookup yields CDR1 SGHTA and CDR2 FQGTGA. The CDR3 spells CASSQTSGGYFNEQFF. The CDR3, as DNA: TGTGCCAGCAGCCAGACTAGCGGGGGGTATTTCAATGAGCAGTTCTTC.

The CDR3 sequence is CASTPSGGAHNEQFF. In nucleotides, the CDR3 is TGTGCCAGCACCCCTAGCGGGGGGGCCCACAATGAGCAGTTCTTC. This chain connects TRBV11-2 to TRBJ2-1; 12 nucleotides agree with TRBD2. The germline V gene encodes CDR1 SGHAT and CDR2 FQNNGV. This CDR3 has 15 residues. Germline trimming cut 7 bases from V and 5 bases from J; bases unmatched to any gene: 6.

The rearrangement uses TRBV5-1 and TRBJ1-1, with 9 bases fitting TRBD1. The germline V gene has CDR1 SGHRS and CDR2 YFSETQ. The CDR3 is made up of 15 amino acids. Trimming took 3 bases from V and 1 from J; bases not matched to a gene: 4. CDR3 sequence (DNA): TGCGCCAGCAGCTCGGGGGACAGGGCGAACACTGAAGCTTTCTTT. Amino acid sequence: CASSSGDRANTEAFF.

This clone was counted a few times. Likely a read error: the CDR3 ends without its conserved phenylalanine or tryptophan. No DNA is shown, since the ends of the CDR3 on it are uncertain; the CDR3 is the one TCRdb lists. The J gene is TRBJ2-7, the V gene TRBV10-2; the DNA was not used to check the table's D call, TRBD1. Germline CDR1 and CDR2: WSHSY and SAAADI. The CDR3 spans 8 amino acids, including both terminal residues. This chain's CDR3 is CASSESNI.

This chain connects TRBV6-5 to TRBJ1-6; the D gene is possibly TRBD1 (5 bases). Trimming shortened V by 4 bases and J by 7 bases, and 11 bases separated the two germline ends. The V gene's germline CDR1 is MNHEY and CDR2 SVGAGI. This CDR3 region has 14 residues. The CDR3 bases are TGTGCCAGCAGTTCGACGGGACTAAATTCACCCCTCCACTTT. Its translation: CASSSTGLNSPLHF.

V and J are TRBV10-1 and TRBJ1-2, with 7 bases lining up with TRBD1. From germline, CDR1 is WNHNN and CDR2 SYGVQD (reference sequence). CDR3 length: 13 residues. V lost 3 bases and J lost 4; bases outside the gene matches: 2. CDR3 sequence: CASSDSGGYGYTF. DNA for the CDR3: TGCGCCAGCAGTGATTCAGGGGGCTATGGCTACACCTTC.

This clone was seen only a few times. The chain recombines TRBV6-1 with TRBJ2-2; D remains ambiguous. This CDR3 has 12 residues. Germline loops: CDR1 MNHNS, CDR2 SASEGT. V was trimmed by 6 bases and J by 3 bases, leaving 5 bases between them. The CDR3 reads CASRGDTGELFF. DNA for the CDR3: TGTGCCAGCAGGGGCGACACCGGGGAGCTGTTTTTT.

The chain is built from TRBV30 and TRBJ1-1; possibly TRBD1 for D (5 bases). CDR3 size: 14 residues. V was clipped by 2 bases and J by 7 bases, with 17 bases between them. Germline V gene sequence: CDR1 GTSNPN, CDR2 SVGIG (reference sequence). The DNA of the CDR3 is TGTGCCTGGAGTATTTCGGGTTCAAGGGGTGAAGCTTTCTTT. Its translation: CAWSISGSRGEAFF.

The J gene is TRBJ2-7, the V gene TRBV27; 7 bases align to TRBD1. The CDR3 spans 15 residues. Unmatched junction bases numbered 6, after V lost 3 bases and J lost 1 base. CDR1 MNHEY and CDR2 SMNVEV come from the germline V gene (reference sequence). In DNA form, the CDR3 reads TGTGCCAGCAGTTTCCAGGGACAGATGTCCTACGAGCAGTACTTC. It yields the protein CASSFQGQMSYEQYF.